The clone carrying this TCR beta chain was counted a single time. The sample has other DNA sequences that encode this CDR3 too. The data are from a study of blood T cell repertoires in COVID-19. Background on the study: The United States, Italy and Spain provided the acute and convalescent COVID-19 samples. The cDNA or gDNA used as material had been derived from T cells, B-cell-depleted T cells, or PBMCs.

The CDR3 has 14 residues. Trimming took off 0 bases at V and 3 bases at J, with 10 bases between the two ends. CDR1 is SGDLS and CDR2 is YYNGEE in the germline V gene. Authors' methods: For nucleated cells, counts were estimated from reference gene primer amplification. Here immunoSEQ multiplex PCR was the method, and the copy in TCRdb shows in-frame clones only, minus some. The V and J calls and clone size were taken over from that table, and D and trimming were inferred from the DNA. The sample includes 55,000 to 75,000 clones, 88% seen only once; the top ten take almost 4%. The clonotype originates from a human donor in a cohort sampled during active COVID-19. The sample was peripheral blood. The chain carries TRBV9 and TRBJ2-7, with TRBD2 as a possible D gene (5 bases). The CDR3 here is CASSVASGSYEQYF. The DNA of the CDR3 is TGTGCCAGCAGCGTAGCCAGCGGAAGCTACGAGCAGTACTTC.